The clone carrying this T cell receptor beta chain was seen ten or more times. This specimen belongs to a study of molecular identifiers for immune sequencing clone quantification. Looked up from germline, CDR1 is LGHDT and CDR2 is YNNKEL (reference sequence). Germline trimming cut 3 bases from V and 4 bases from J; bases unmatched to any gene: 5. This CDR3 has 15 amino acids. Each CDR3 protein gets one entry after TCRdb re-called the PCR reads with MiXCR. The repertoire consists of about 640,000 distinct CDR3 sequences, with about 20% occurring once and the leading ten covering 0.7% to 1%. The TCR sequence derives from a human donor in good health. Some libraries in this study had Jurkat cell RNA spiked in. Material: naive CD8+ T cells from blood, with Jurkat cell RNA spiked in. As for subset: FACS-sorted CD8+CD4-CCR7+CD45RA+ naive T cells. The V call is TRBV3-1, the J call TRBJ1-1; 10 bases agree with TRBD1. The CDR3: CASSHGDRGGTEAFF. CDR3 in DNA: TGTGCCAGCAGCCATGGGGACAGGGGCGGCACTGAAGCTTTCTTT.